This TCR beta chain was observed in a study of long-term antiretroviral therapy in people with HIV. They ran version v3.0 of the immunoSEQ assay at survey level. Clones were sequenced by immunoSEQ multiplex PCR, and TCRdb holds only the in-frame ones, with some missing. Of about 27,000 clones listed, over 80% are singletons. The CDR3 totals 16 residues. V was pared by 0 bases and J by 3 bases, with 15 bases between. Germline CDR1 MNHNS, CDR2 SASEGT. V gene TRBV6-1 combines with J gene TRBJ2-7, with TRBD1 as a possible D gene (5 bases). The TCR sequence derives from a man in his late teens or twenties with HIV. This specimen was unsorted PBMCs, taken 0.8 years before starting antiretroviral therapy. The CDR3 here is CASSEAPGSVYYEQYF. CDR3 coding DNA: TGTGCCAGCAGTGAAGCCCCAGGGTCAGTTTACTACGAGCAGTACTTC.